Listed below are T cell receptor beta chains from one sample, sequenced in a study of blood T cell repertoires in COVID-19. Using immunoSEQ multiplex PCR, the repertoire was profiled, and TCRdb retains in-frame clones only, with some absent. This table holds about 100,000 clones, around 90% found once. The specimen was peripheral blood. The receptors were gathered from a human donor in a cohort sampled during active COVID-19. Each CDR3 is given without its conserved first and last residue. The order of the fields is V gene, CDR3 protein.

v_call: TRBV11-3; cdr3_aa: ASSSTSGLGELF
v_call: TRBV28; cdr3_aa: ASSLVSGRAQGAEQY
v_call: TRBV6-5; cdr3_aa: ASSYFDRDGYGYT
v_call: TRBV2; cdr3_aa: ASSEAQGSLNTEAF
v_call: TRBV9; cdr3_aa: ASSVGGRANNEQF
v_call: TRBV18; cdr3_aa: ASSRTSGSSDTQY
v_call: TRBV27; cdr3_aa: ASRDGQGAHYGYT
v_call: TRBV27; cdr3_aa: ASRGRGYQPQH
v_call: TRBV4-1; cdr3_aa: ASSLGSSASSYNEQF
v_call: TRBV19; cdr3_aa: ASSIGAAGLISGKLF
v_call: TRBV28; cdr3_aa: ASRKTGNYGYT
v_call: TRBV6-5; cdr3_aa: ASSVDRGLT
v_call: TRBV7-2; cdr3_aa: ASSLVGGGLF
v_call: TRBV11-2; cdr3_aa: ASSPSRGRTQY
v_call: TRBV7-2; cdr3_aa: ASSLEQTNYGYT
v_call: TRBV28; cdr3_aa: ASRTGGSVSNQPQH
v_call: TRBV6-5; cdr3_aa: ASSYSYGENYGYT
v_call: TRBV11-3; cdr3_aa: ASSLDGGPTGELF
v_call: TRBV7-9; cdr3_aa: ASSEGGANTEAF
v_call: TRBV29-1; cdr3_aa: SVERPGQRYGYT
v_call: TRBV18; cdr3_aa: ASSPPVYNEQF